This T cell receptor (beta chain) was observed in a study of graft-versus-host responses after intestinal transplantation. With 4 bases removed from V and 5 bases from J, the gap between germline ends came to 11 bases. The CDR3 totals 13 residues. Looked up from germline, CDR1 is SGHTA and CDR2 is FQGNSA. Findings and limits, study-wide: Graft-versus-host to host-versus-graft clonal ratios in allografts were high in patients with graft-donor T cell macrochimerism.

Clones were read by immunoSEQ multiplex PCR, and TCRdb kept only the in-frame ones, dropping some. The sample consists of tens of thousands of clones, approximately 95% of them appearing once. For this clone: The antigen remains unidentified.

Source: unstimulated CD8+ T cells sorted from spleen or lymph node cells, taken before transplant. The V gene is TRBV7-2, the J gene TRBJ1-1; D remains unclear. This sequence was found in a human donor who was the organ donor for an intestinal transplant. For the CDR3, the DNA is TGTGCCAGCAGCTCCCCGTACGGGACTGAAGCTTTCTTT. Translation: CASSSPYGTEAFF.